This entry describes one T cell receptor beta chain. Its target is unknown. The data belong to a study of OX40 agonist ivuxolimab in advanced cancers. Across the study: While on treatment, patients had intravenous ivuxolimab at 0.01 to 10 mg/kg every 2 weeks. Antecedent anti-PD-1, anti-PD-L1 or anti-CTLA-4 therapy was permissible, with approximately 44% having received some.

The CDR3 spans 15 residues. Trimming stripped 5 bases from V and 0 bases from J, with 11 bases between. Germline V gene data show CDR1 as MNHEY and CDR2 as SVGAGI. Overall study results and limits: Circulating CD4+ and CD8+ T cells showed clonal expansion by week 6 at 0.1 to 3.0 mg/kg.

Profiled with immunoSEQ multiplex PCR; TCRdb holds only in-frame clones, not every one. The sample has over 55,000 clones, approximately 80% seen once. This clonotype originated in an adult with an advanced solid tumor such as melanoma, head and neck, liver or kidney cancer. The input for sequencing was CD4+ or CD8+ T cells sorted from blood, taken in a trial of the OX40 agonist ivuxolimab. The genes are TRBV6-5 and TRBJ2-4; TRBD1 might be the D (6 bases). The CDR3 loop reads CASSTGPPAKNIQYF. Here the CDR3 DNA reads TGTGCCAGCAGTACAGGGCCCCCAGCCAAAAACATTCAGTACTTC.